Following are 18 T cell receptor beta chains from one sample sequenced in a study of shared clonotypes between healthy human individuals. Naive CD8 cells lacked CD45RO and underwent positive selection for CCR7, leaving out terminally differentiated effector memory CD45RA+ cells. The protocol was immunoSEQ multiplex PCR, while the TCRdb copy is restricted to in-frame clones and leaves out a portion. The sample holds hundreds of thousands of clones; approximately 96% are singletons and the top ten take 0.11%. Material for sequencing was naive CD8+ T cells sorted from blood. The source of these receptors is a woman in her 30s in good health.

The V call is TRBV27, the J call TRBJ2-7; D possibly corresponds to TRBD2 (6 bases). The germline CDR1 and CDR2 sequences are MNHEY and SMNVEV (reference sequence). There are 16 residues in the CDR3. The V and J ends lost 0 bases and 6 bases respectively, with 18 bases between them. The CDR3 sequence: CASSLSGPRGPIEQYF. Written as DNA, the CDR3 is TGTGCCAGCAGTTTATCTGGACCGCGGGGTCCCATCGAGCAGTACTTC.

The J gene is TRBJ2-7, the V gene TRBV7-9; a possible D gene is TRBD2 (6 bases). CDR3 length equals 14 residues. Trimming cost V 5 bases and J 2 bases, with 13 bases left between them. CDR1 is SEHNR, CDR2 FQNEAQ, per germline (reference sequence). This chain's CDR3 is CASSIGGTAYEQYF. The CDR3 nucleotides read TGTGCCAGCAGCATCGGCGGGACGGCCTACGAGCAGTACTTC.

The chain recombines TRBV27 with TRBJ2-7; TRBD1 aligns across 8 bases. CDR1 is MNHEY and CDR2 is SMNVEV in the germline V gene (reference sequence). The CDR3 sequence is 15 residues long. The V gene end was trimmed by 6 bases and the J gene end by 3 bases; junction bases not matched to a gene: 10. The CDR3 region is CASRDGQGPLYEQYF. DNA for the CDR3: TGTGCCAGCAGGGACGGACAGGGCCCCCTCTACGAGCAGTACTTC.

The chain employs TRBV7-9 and TRBJ2-2, with 8 bases lining up with TRBD2. Germline values: CDR1 SEHNR, CDR2 FQNEAQ (reference sequence). V lost 9 bases and J lost 2; bases outside the gene matches: 2. The CDR3 is 13 residues long. CDR3 sequence: CARLAANTGELFF. The CDR3, as DNA: TGTGCCAGACTAGCGGCCAACACCGGGGAGCTGTTTTTT.

The chain carries TRBV28 and TRBJ1-2, with 7 bases identical to TRBD1. Germline-derived CDR1 and CDR2 are MDHEN and SYDVKM. The CDR3 loop spans 21 amino acids. Unmatched junction bases numbered 25, after V lost 4 bases and J lost 2 bases. The CDR3 loop reads CASSSPLDRIRPGTVNYGYTF. CDR3 coding DNA: TGTGCCAGCAGTTCTCCTCTCGACAGAATTCGACCCGGGACAGTAAACTATGGCTACACCTTC.

This rearrangement joins TRBV30 to TRBJ2-1; 11 bases map to TRBD2. Germline V gene data show CDR1 as GTSNPN and CDR2 as SVGIG (reference sequence). CDR3 size: 14 residues. V shed 5 bases and J 4 bases; nucleotides not matched to a gene: 4. CDR3 loop: CAWDGTSGYNEQFF. DNA of the CDR3: TGTGCCTGGGACGGGACTAGCGGTTACAATGAGCAGTTCTTC.

This sequence joins TRBV6-5 and TRBJ2-2, with 9 bases aligning to TRBD2. The CDR3 extends over 15 amino acids. Looked up from germline, CDR1 is MNHEY and CDR2 is SVGAGI. The junction had 5 bases not matched to a gene; V was cut back by 5 bases and J by 4 bases. As DNA, the CDR3 is TGTGCCAGCAGTCTCCTAGCGGGACCCACCGGGGAGCTGTTTTTT. The encoded protein is CASSLLAGPTGELFF.

The chain recombines TRBV11-2 with TRBJ2-1; D is unresolved. This CDR3 region has 14 residues. The ends were cut back, 0 bases at V and 8 bases at J, with 11 bases in the middle. Germline lookup yields CDR1 SGHAT and CDR2 FQNNGV. In DNA form, the CDR3 reads TGTGCCAGCAGCTTAGATCATGTGGACGATGAGCAGTTCTTC. It encodes CASSLDHVDDEQFF. The whole variable domain, filled in from reference TRBV11-2 and TRBJ2-1, reads EAGVAQSPRYKIIEKRQSVAFWCNPISGHATLYWYQQILGQGPKLLIQFQNNGVVDDSQLPKDRFSAERLKGVDSTLKIQPAKLEDSAVYLCASSLDHVDDEQFFGPGTRLTVL.

This chain links TRBV5-1 with TRBJ2-5, with D possibly being TRBD1 or TRBD2 (5 bases each). The J call may be mistaken, given a closer DNA end match to TRBJ2-7. Germline V gene data show CDR1 as SGHRS and CDR2 as YFSETQ. This CDR3 is 14 amino acids long. The CDR3 coding sequence is TGCGCCAGCAGCTTAGATGGGGGTGGTGGCGAGCAGTACTTC. Amino acids: CASSLDGGGGEQYF.

The chain combines TRBV13 with TRBJ2-7; 8 bases map to TRBD1. Per the germline V gene, CDR1 is PRHDT and CDR2 is FYEKMQ (reference sequence). The CDR3 runs to 14 residues. V lost 0 bases and J lost 5; bases outside the gene matches: 3. The CDR3 is CASSLGSGGNEQYF. The CDR3 nucleotides read TGTGCCAGCAGCTTAGGATCAGGGGGCAACGAGCAGTACTTC.

The chain recombines TRBV9 with TRBJ1-2; TRBD1 aligns across 7 bases. Trimming took 4 bases from V and 4 from J; bases not matched to a gene: 7. CDR1 SGDLS and CDR2 YYNGEE come from the germline V gene. CDR3 length: 14 amino acids. Here the CDR3 DNA reads TGTGCCAGCAGCAGTAGGACAGGCCCCTATGGCTACACCTTC. It yields the protein CASSSRTGPYGYTF.

The CDR3 region has the DNA TGTGCCAGACAGGGATCTAACTCCTACGAGCAGTACTTC. Translation: CARQGSNSYEQYF. The chain employs TRBV7-2 and TRBJ2-7; a possible D gene is TRBD1 (6 bases). V lost 9 bases and J 0 bases, leaving 12 bases between the germline ends. Germline V lookup: CDR1 SGHTA, CDR2 FQGNSA. The CDR3 totals 13 residues.

V and J are TRBV27 and TRBJ1-5; 7 bases map to TRBD1. This CDR3 has 15 amino acids. Trimming cost V 0 bases and J 2 bases; bases outside gene matches: 1. In germline, CDR1 is MNHEY, CDR2 SMNVEV (reference sequence). CDR3 sequence reads: CASSLSGQGNQPQHF. DNA of the CDR3: TGTGCCAGCAGTTTATCAGGACAGGGCAATCAGCCCCAGCATTTT.

This clone has just one count. The chain links TRBV7-9 to TRBJ2-7; TRBD2 aligns across 8 bases. Germline CDR1 reads SEHNR; CDR2 reads FQNEAQ (reference sequence). The ends lost 4 bases at V and 3 bases at J; junction bases unmatched: 11. This CDR3 is built from 16 residues. The CDR3 protein is CASSSQLAEVNYEQYF. The CDR3 coding sequence is TGTGCCAGCAGCTCCCAACTAGCGGAGGTGAACTACGAGCAGTACTTC. The entire variable domain, with the rest obtained from reference TRBV7-9 and TRBJ2-7, is as follows: DTGVSQNPRHKITKRGQNVTFRCDPISEHNRLYWYRQTLGQGPEFLTYFQNEAQLEKSRLLSDRFSAERPKGSFSTLEIQRTEQGDSAMYLCASSSQLAEVNYEQYFGPGTRLTVT.

This chain uses TRBV7-9 with TRBJ2-7, with D possibly TRBD2 on 6 matching bases. Trimming cost V 5 bases and J 1 base, with 15 bases left between them. The CDR3 is made up of 15 amino acids. Germline V CDR1 and CDR2: SEHNR, FQNEAQ (reference sequence). CDR3 nucleotide sequence: TGTGCCAGCAGCCCTAGCCCTAGCGAGTCCTACGAGCAGTACTTC. Protein product: CASSPSPSESYEQYF.

The V gene is TRBV30, the J gene TRBJ2-1, with 9 bases lining up with TRBD2. Germline assignment: CDR1 GTSNPN and CDR2 SVGIG (reference sequence). CDR3 size: 16 residues. Trimming removed 5 bases from V and 4 bases from J; junction bases left unmatched: 12. CDR3 amino acids: CAWEPGLAGRYNEQFF. In DNA, the CDR3 is TGTGCCTGGGAACCGGGGCTAGCGGGAAGATACAATGAGCAGTTCTTC.

CDR3 in amino acids: CASSQVIRESSYEQYF. As DNA, the CDR3 is TGTGCCAGCAGCCAAGTCATACGGGAAAGCTCCTACGAGCAGTACTTC. The rearrangement links TRBV4-2 to TRBJ2-7; a possible D gene is TRBD2 (5 bases). Germline CDR1 and CDR2: LGHNA and YNFKEQ. The CDR3 has 16 amino acids. Trimming shortened V by 1 base and J by 0 bases, and 13 bases separated the two germline ends.

This chain joins TRBV14 and TRBJ2-1, with TRBD2 as a possible D gene (5 bases). Trimming cost V 6 bases and J 2 bases, with 8 bases left between them. The CDR3 loop spans 13 amino acids. The germline gives CDR1 SGHDN, CDR2 FVKESK. The CDR3 is CASRGSPYNEQFF. The CDR3 nucleotides read TGTGCCAGCAGGGGGAGTCCCTACAATGAGCAGTTCTTC.